This entry concerns a single T cell receptor beta chain. Clones were sequenced by immunoSEQ multiplex PCR, and TCRdb holds only the in-frame ones, with some missing. The data contain under 75,000 clones, approximately 86% of them seen just once; the ten biggest clones take up about 3.2%. J lost 5 bases, V lost 11 bases, and 3 bases had no gene match. The CDR3 runs to 12 residues. Germline V CDR1 and CDR2: MNHNY, SVGAGI (reference sequence). The sample comes from a study of blood T cell repertoires in COVID-19. Study-wide context: Italy, Spain and the United States were the sources of the convalescent and acute COVID-19 samples.

The V call is TRBV6-6, the J call TRBJ2-1; TRBD2 matches at 10 bases. This clonotype was obtained from a man aged 45-65 years with active COVID-19. Sequencing input: peripheral blood. CDR3 nucleotide sequence: TGTGCCGGTAGCGGGGGGAACAATGAGCAGTTCTTC. It encodes CAGSGGNNEQFF.